The clone carrying this T cell receptor beta chain was detected only a few times. Those patients picked for sequencing had displayed CD8+CD57+ cell expansion on flow cytometry. Genomic DNA templated the TCR beta VDJ and CDR3 profiling. TCRdb reprocessed the reads with MiXCR, giving one entry per CDR3 protein. This sample yields approximately 130,000 distinct CDR3 sequences, of which over 55% are seen a single time; roughly 29% belongs to the top ten. The entry originates in a study of CD8+CD57+ T cells in acquired aplastic anemia. The CDR3 has 19 residues. V was clipped by 6 bases and J by 1 base, with 27 bases between them.

The chain recombines TRBV12-3 or TRBV12-4 with TRBJ1-1; D may be TRBD1 (6 bases). The sample taken for sequencing was sorted CD4+, CD8+, or CD8+CD57+ T cells (not recorded which) from PBMCs. This receptor was obtained from a human donor with aplastic anemia. CDR3 sequence (DNA): TGTGCCAGCAGCCTGTTTCCGCTTTATCCGGGACAAAAGAACACTGAAGCTTTCTTT. It translates to CASSLFPLYPGQKNTEAFF.